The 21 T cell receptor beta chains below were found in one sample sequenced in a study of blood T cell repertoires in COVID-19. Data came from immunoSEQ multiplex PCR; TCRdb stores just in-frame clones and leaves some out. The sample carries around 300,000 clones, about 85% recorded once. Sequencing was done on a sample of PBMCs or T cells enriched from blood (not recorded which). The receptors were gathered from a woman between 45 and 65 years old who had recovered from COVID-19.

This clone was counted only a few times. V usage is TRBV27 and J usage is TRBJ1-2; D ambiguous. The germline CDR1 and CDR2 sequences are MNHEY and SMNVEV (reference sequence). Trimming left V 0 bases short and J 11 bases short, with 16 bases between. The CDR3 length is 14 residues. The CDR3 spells CASSLSEGNLPYTF. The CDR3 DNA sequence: TGTGCCAGCAGTTTATCGGAGGGAAACTTACCTTACACCTTC.

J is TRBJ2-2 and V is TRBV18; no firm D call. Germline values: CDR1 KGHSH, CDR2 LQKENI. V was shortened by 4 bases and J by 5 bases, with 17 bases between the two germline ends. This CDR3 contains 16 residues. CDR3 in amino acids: CASSHDVADRTGELFF. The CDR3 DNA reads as TGTGCCAGCTCACACGACGTAGCCGACCGGACCGGGGAGCTGTTTTTT. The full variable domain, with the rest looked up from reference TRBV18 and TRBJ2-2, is NAGVMQNPRHLVRRRGQEARLRCSPMKGHSHVYWYRQLPEEGLKFMVYLQKENIIDESGMPKERFSAEFPKEGPSILRIQQVVRGDSAAYFCASSHDVADRTGELFFGEGSRLTVL.

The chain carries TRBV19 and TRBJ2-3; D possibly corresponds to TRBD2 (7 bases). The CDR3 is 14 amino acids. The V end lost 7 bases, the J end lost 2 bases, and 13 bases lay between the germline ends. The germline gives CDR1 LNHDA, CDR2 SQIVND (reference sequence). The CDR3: CASTKRGATDTQYF. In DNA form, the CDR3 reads TGTGCCAGTACCAAACGGGGGGCCACAGATACGCAGTATTTT.

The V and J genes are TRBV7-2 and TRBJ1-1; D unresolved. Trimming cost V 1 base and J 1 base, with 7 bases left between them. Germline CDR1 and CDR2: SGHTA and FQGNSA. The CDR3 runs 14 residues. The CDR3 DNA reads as TGTGCCAGCAGCTTAGGACACCCGAACACTGAAGCTTTCTTT. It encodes CASSLGHPNTEAFF.

CDR3 coding DNA: TGTGCCAGCACCCAGACAGGGACCGTAGGAGATGGCTACACCTTC. The encoded protein is CASTQTGTVGDGYTF. This chain connects TRBV7-9 to TRBJ1-2; TRBD1 aligns across 7 bases. V trimming: 7 bases; J trimming: 6 bases; junction bases outside the gene matches: 14. The CDR3 is 15 residues long. Germline V gives CDR1 SEHNR, CDR2 FQNEAQ (reference sequence). Drawing the rest from reference TRBV7-9 and TRBJ1-2, the complete variable domain is DTGVSQNPRHKITKRGQNVTFRCDPISEHNRLYWYRQTLGQGPEFLTYFQNEAQLEKSRLLSDRFSAERPKGSFSTLEIQRTEQGDSAMYLCASTQTGTVGDGYTFGSGTRLTVV.

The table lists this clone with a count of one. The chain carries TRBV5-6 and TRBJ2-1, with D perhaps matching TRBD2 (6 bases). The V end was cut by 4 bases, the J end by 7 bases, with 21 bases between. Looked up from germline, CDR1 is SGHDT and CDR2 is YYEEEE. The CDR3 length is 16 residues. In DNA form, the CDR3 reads TGTGCCAGCAGCCCCGGGATAGCGGAATGGGGGAATGAGCAGTTCTTC. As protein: CASSPGIAEWGNEQFF.

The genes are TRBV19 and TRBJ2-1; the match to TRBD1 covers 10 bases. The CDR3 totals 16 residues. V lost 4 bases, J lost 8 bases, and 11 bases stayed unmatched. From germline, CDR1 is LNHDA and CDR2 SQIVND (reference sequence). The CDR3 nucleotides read TGTGCCAGTAGTACCATACCCGGGACAGGGGTCTATGAGCAGTTCTTC. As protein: CASSTIPGTGVYEQFF. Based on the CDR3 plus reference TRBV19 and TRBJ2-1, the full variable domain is DGGITQSPKYLFRKEGQNVTLSCEQNLNHDAMYWYRQDPGQGLRLIYYSQIVNDFQKGDIAEGYSVSREKKESFPLTVTSAQKNPTAFYLCASSTIPGTGVYEQFFGPGTRLTVL.

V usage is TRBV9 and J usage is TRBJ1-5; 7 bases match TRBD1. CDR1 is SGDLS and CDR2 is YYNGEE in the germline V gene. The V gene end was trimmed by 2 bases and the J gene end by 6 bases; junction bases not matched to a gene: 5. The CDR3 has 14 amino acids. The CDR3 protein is CASSVGTEAQPQHF. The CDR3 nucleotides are TGTGCCAGCAGCGTTGGGACAGAGGCTCAGCCCCAGCATTTT.

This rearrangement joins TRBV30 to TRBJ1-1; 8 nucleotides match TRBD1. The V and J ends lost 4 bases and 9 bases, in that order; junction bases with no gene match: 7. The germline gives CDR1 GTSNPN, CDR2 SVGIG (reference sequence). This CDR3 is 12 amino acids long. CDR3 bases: TGTGCCTGGACAGGGGGCCAACCCCAAGCTTTCTTT. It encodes CAWTGGQPQAFF.

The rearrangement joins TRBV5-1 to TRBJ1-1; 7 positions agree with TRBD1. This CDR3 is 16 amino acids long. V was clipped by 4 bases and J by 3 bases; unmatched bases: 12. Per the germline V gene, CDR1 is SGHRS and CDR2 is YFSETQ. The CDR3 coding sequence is TGCGCCAGCAGCACAGGGGACTTTGCGAGGGACACTGAAGCTTTCTTT. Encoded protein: CASSTGDFARDTEAFF. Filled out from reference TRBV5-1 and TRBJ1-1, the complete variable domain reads KAGVTQTPRYLIKTRGQQVTLSCSPISGHRSVSWYQQTPGQGLQFLFEYFSETQRNKGNFPGRFSGRQFSNSRSEMNVSTLELGDSALYLCASSTGDFARDTEAFFGQGTRLTVV.

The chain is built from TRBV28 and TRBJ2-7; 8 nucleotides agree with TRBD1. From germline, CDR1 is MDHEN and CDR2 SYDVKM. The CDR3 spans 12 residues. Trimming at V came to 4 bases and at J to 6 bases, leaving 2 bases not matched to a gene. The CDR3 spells CASSSGTGEQYF. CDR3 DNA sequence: TGTGCCAGCAGTTCAGGGACAGGCGAGCAGTACTTC.

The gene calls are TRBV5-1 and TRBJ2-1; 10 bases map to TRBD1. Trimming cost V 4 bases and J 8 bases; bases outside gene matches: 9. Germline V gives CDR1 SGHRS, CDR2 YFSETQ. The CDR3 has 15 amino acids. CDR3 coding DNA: TGCGCCAGCAGCCCCGAGGGACAGGGGTTGGATGAGCAGTTCTTC. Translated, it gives CASSPEGQGLDEQFF.

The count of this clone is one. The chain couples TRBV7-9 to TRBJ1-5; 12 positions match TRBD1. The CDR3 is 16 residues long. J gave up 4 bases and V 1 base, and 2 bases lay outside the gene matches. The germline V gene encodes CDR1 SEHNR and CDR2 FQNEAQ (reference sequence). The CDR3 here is CASSLGDRGRNQPQHF. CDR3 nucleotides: TGTGCCAGCAGCTTAGGGGACAGGGGGCGGAATCAGCCCCAGCATTTT.

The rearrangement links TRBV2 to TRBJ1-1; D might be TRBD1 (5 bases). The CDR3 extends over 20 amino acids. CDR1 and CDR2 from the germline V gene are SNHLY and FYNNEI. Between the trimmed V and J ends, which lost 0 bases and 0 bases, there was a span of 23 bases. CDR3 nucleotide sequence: TGTGCCAGCAGTGAAGCGGGAGTTCGGCGGGTCGGGGGGATGAACACTGAAGCTTTCTTT. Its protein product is CASSEAGVRRVGGMNTEAFF.

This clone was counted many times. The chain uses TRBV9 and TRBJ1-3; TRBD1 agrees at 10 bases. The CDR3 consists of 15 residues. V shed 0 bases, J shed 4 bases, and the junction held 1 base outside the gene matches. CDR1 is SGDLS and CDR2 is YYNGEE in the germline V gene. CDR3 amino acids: CASSVATGGGNTIYF. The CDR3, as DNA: TGTGCCAGCAGCGTAGCGACAGGGGGCGGAAACACCATATATTTT.

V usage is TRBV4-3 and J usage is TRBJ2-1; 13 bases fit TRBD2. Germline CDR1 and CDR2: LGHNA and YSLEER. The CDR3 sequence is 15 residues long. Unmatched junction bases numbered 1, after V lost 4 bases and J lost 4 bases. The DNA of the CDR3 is TGCGCCAGCAGCCGACTAGCGGGGGGATACAATGAGCAGTTCTTC. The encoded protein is CASSRLAGGYNEQFF.

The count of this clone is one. The CDR3 DNA sequence: TGCGCCAGCAGCTTGACGACAGGGGGGGGCCAGCCCCAGCATTTT. It specifies CASSLTTGGGQPQHF. V gene TRBV5-1 combines with J gene TRBJ1-5, with TRBD1 matching 9 bases. V shed 1 base, J shed 7 bases, and the junction held 6 bases outside the gene matches. This CDR3 contains 15 residues. The germline V gene encodes CDR1 SGHRS and CDR2 YFSETQ. Full variable domain (rest looked up from reference TRBV5-1 and TRBJ1-5): KAGVTQTPRYLIKTRGQQVTLSCSPISGHRSVSWYQQTPGQGLQFLFEYFSETQRNKGNFPGRFSGRQFSNSRSEMNVSTLELGDSALYLCASSLTTGGGQPQHFGDGTRLSIL.

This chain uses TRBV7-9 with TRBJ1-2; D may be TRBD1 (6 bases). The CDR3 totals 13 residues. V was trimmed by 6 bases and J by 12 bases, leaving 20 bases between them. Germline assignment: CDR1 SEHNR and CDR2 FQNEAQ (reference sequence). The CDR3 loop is CASRQGPSMANTF. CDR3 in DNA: TGTGCCAGCAGGCAGGGGCCTTCTATGGCTAACACCTTC.

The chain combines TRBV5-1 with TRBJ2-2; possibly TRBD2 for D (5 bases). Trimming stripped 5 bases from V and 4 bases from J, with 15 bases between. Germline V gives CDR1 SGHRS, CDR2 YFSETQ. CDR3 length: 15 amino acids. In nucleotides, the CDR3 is TGCGCCAGCAGAAGGTCTCGGGGTAGCACCGGGGAGCTGTTTTTT. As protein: CASRRSRGSTGELFF. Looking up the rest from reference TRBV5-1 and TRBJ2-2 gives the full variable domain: KAGVTQTPRYLIKTRGQQVTLSCSPISGHRSVSWYQQTPGQGLQFLFEYFSETQRNKGNFPGRFSGRQFSNSRSEMNVSTLELGDSALYLCASRRSRGSTGELFFGEGSRLTVL.

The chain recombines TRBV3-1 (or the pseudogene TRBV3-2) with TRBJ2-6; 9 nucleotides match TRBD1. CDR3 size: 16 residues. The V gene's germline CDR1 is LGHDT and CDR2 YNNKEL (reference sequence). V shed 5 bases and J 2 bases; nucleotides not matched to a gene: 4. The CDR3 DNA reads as TGTGCCAGCAGCTATCGGGACAGGGCTGGGGCCAACGTCCTGACTTTC. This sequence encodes CASSYRDRAGANVLTF.

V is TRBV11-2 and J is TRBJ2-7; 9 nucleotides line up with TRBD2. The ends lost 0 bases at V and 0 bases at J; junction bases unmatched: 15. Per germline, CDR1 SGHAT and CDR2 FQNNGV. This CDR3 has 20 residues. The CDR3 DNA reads TGTGCCAGCAGCTTAGATTCCGTGCTAGCGGGATCTTCAAGCTCCTACGAGCAGTACTTC. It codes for CASSLDSVLAGSSSSYEQYF. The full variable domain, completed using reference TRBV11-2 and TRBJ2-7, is EAGVAQSPRYKIIEKRQSVAFWCNPISGHATLYWYQQILGQGPKLLIQFQNNGVVDDSQLPKDRFSAERLKGVDSTLKIQPAKLEDSAVYLCASSLDSVLAGSSSSYEQYFGPGTRLTVT.